One and the same sample provided the 15 T cell receptor beta chains below, sequenced in a study of cytomegalovirus exposure and HLA in healthy donors. The method was immunoSEQ multiplex PCR; TCRdb's version includes in-frame clones alone and lacks a portion of them. Of 150,000 to 180,000 clones in the sample, around 84% were seen once. Sequencing input: PBMCs. The receptors were gathered from a human donor in good health.

The chain recombines TRBV5-1 with TRBJ2-7; D may be TRBD1 (5 bases). Trimming left V 0 bases short and J 7 bases short, with 11 bases between. This CDR3 region has 13 residues. Germline CDR1 is SGHRS and CDR2 is YFSETQ. The CDR3 region has the DNA TGCGCCAGCAGCTTGGATTCAGGGATAGAGCAGTACTTC. Protein product: CASSLDSGIEQYF.

This chain joins TRBV6-5 and TRBJ1-2; D possibly corresponds to TRBD1 (6 bases). The CDR3 runs to 15 residues. V lost 0 bases and J 8 bases, leaving 16 bases between the germline ends. The germline V gene encodes CDR1 MNHEY and CDR2 SVGAGI. CDR3 sequence reads: CASSYSGGGPRGYTF. The DNA of the CDR3 is TGTGCCAGCAGTTACTCGGGAGGGGGGCCGAGGGGCTACACCTTC.

The chain uses TRBV28 and TRBJ2-7; 11 bases line up with TRBD2. The CDR3 is made up of 15 amino acids. V trimming: 2 bases; J trimming: 5 bases; junction bases outside the gene matches: 5. Germline V CDR1 and CDR2: MDHEN, SYDVKM. CDR3 residues: CASSLVAGGMDEQYF. The DNA for the CDR3 is TGTGCCAGCAGTTTAGTAGCGGGAGGGATGGACGAGCAGTACTTC.

The gene calls are TRBV30 and TRBJ1-2; TRBD1 is a possible D gene (5 bases). The V and J ends lost 3 bases and 4 bases respectively, with 15 bases between them. This CDR3 is 14 amino acids long. Germline V gene data show CDR1 as GTSNPN and CDR2 as SVGIG (reference sequence). The CDR3 nucleotides read TGTGCCTGGAGCGGGGGGAGGGGCAGCTATGGCTACACCTTC. Protein product: CAWSGGRGSYGYTF.

The CDR3 sequence: CASSPQGTANTGELFF. The DNA of the CDR3 is TGTGCCAGCAGCCCCCAGGGTACCGCGAACACCGGGGAGCTGTTTTTT. This chain joins TRBV7-3 and TRBJ2-2, with D possibly being TRBD1 (5 bases). This CDR3 region has 16 residues. Germline V lookup: CDR1 SGHTA, CDR2 FQGTGA. Trimming took 5 bases from V and 0 from J, leaving 13 bases between them.

The CDR3 DNA reads TGCGCCAGCAGCCAAGATCCGGCAGGGTGGAATGGCTACACCTTC. Encoded protein: CASSQDPAGWNGYTF. The V gene is TRBV4-3, the J gene TRBJ1-2, with a tentative D call TRBD1 (5 bases). Per the germline V gene, CDR1 is LGHNA and CDR2 is YSLEER. The CDR3 covers 15 residues. The V and J ends lost 0 bases and 6 bases respectively, with 14 bases between them.

At least ten counts were recorded for this clone. J is TRBJ2-7 and V is TRBV2, with TRBD1 matching 10 bases. V dropped 6 bases and J dropped 13; count of bases not matched to a gene: 15. This CDR3 is built from 14 residues. Germline CDR1 SNHLY, CDR2 FYNNEI. The CDR3 DNA sequence: TGTGCCAGCAGAGTCTTTGACCGGGACAGGGGTCCCTACTTC. Its translation: CASRVFDRDRGPYF.

The chain has TRBV10-3 and TRBJ1-2, with 7 bases that match TRBD1. V lost 2 bases to trimming and J lost 0 bases; unmatched junction nucleotides: 3. In germline, CDR1 is ENHRY, CDR2 SYGVKD. The CDR3 sequence is 15 residues long. The CDR3 nucleotides are TGTGCCATCAGTGAGAGACAGGGCTCTAACTATGGCTACACCTTC. Protein: CAISERQGSNYGYTF.

This chain uses TRBV2 with TRBJ2-1; 10 bases match TRBD2. V lost 10 bases to trimming and J lost 0 bases; unmatched junction nucleotides: 9. This CDR3 spans 16 amino acids. The germline gives CDR1 SNHLY, CDR2 FYNNEI. The CDR3 nucleotides are TGTGCCACCGTATCAGCGGGGGGGAGCTCCTACAATGAGCAGTTCTTC. Protein product: CATVSAGGSSYNEQFF.

The chain is built from TRBV2 and TRBJ1-3; the D is unclear. From germline, CDR1 is SNHLY and CDR2 FYNNEI. The CDR3 has 14 amino acids. V lost 8 bases to trimming and J lost 0 bases, with 11 bases between them. CDR3 in DNA: TGTGCCAGCGCCTATTTCTCCTCTGGAAACACCATATATTTT. Amino acids: CASAYFSSGNTIYF.

This clone appeared a single time. The J gene is TRBJ2-3, the V gene TRBV7-9; 11 nucleotides agree with TRBD2. The CDR3 is 15 amino acids. CDR1 and CDR2 from the germline V gene are SEHNR and FQNEAQ (reference sequence). The V segment lost 6 bases and the J segment 1 base; nucleotides outside the gene matches: 3. CDR3 sequence reads: CASSLLAGGTDTQYF. CDR3 sequence (DNA): TGTGCCAGCAGTTTACTAGCGGGGGGCACAGATACGCAGTATTTT.

CDR3 sequence reads: CASKPGGQLHTEAFF. CDR3 in DNA: TGTGCCAGCAAACCTGGGGGACAGCTTCACACTGAAGCTTTCTTT. The chain links TRBV6-5 to TRBJ1-1; 7 bases agree with TRBD1. The CDR3 totals 15 residues. The junction had 11 bases not matched to a gene; V was cut back by 7 bases and J by 3 bases. Per the germline V gene, CDR1 is MNHEY and CDR2 is SVGAGI.

The genes are TRBV18 and TRBJ1-1; 9 bases line up with TRBD1. The CDR3 runs to 14 residues. From germline, CDR1 is KGHSH and CDR2 LQKENI. J gave up 7 bases and V 4 bases, and 7 bases lay outside the gene matches. In DNA, the CDR3 is TGTGCCAGCTCACTCGACAGGGGGTACGGTGAAGCTTTCTTT. Protein product: CASSLDRGYGEAFF.

CDR3 nucleotide sequence: TGTGCCATCAGTGATCGGTCGAGCGGAGGATACGAGCAGTACTTC. It translates to CAISDRSSGGYEQYF. The chain couples TRBV10-3 to TRBJ2-7; D perhaps matches TRBD2 (5 bases). This CDR3 contains 15 residues. The V gene's germline CDR1 is ENHRY and CDR2 SYGVKD. V was cut by 3 bases and J by 4 bases, with 16 bases left in between.

This chain joins TRBV28 and TRBJ2-7; 15 bases line up with TRBD2. Germline lookup yields CDR1 MDHEN and CDR2 SYDVKM. J lost 2 bases, V lost 2 bases, and 10 bases had no gene match. The CDR3 is made up of 19 amino acids. CDR3 amino acids: CASSLGLAGGKALPYEQYF. DNA of the CDR3: TGTGCCAGCAGTTTAGGACTAGCGGGAGGGAAGGCCCTACCCTACGAGCAGTACTTC. Full variable domain (remainder filled in from reference TRBV28 and TRBJ2-7): DVKVTQSSRYLVKRTGEKVFLECVQDMDHENMFWYRQDPGLGLRLIYFSYDVKMKEKGDIPEGYSVSREKKERFSLILESASTNQTSMYLCASSLGLAGGKALPYEQYFGPGTRLTVT.